The clone carrying this TCR beta chain was found once. As yet, its antigen is unknown. Germline CDR1 is SGHRS and CDR2 is YFSETQ. V gave up 1 base and J gave up 2 bases, with 7 bases separating them. The CDR3 covers 13 residues. As handled by the study authors: Filtering was not the same, since immunoSEQ gave junction-only sequences without quality scores. Produced via immunoSEQ multiplex PCR; TCRdb's table is partial and in-frame only. The V and J calls and the clone size are those of that table, but D and trimming were determined from the DNA. Counted here are some 2,400,000 clones, nearly 97% occurring once; the ten biggest clones make up approximately 0.13%. The sample is drawn from a study of shared clonotypes between healthy human individuals. The investigators split CD4+ cells into a CD45RA+ naive subset and a CD45RA-negative memory subset. Study-wide points: Shared across a few donors were roughly 4.8% of the naive CD4 clonotypes. Generally, naive subsets came out with larger estimated richness than memory subsets.

The specimen sequenced was naive CD4+ T cells sorted from blood. Described subset: CD45RA+ positively selected. The chain joins TRBV5-1 to TRBJ2-7; no firm D call. This clonotype originated in a man aged 18-30 years in good health. The DNA of the CDR3 is TGCGCCAGCAGCTTGCCGCCCACCTACGAGCAGTACTTC. Translated: CASSLPPTYEQYF.